One and the same sample provided the 9 T cell receptor beta chains below, sequenced in a study of regulatory T cells in long-lasting Graves disease. As for time point: newly diagnosed GD, antithyroid drugs for less than 3 months. Scientists built the TCR library using RNA that was extracted from PBMCs. The TCR beta library used iRepertoire HTBI primers with Arm-PCR amplification of CDR3. TCRdb reprocessed the multiplex PCR reads with MiXCR, giving one entry per CDR3 protein. The data show fewer than 650,000 distinct CDR3 sequences, with about 15% seen just once and around 13% held by the top ten. The sample was also reused in another study, on T cells in Graves' hyperthyroidism and ophthalmopathy.

This material consisted of peripheral blood mononuclear cells (PBMCs), taken at new diagnosis, from a patient treated with antithyroid drugs. Receptors originate from a man in his late teens or twenties with Graves disease.

This clonotype was seen ten or more times. This sequence joins TRBV7-3 and TRBJ2-7; D possibly corresponds to TRBD1 (6 bases). The CDR3 is 13 residues long. The ends were cut back, 4 bases at V and 11 bases at J, with 18 bases in the middle. CDR1 is SGHTA and CDR2 is FQGTGA in the germline V gene. The CDR3 here is CASSSTGRGPEYF. The CDR3 coding sequence is TGTGCCAGCAGCTCTACAGGGCGCGGGCCCGAGTACTTC. The whole variable domain, remainder taken from reference TRBV7-3 and TRBJ2-7, is GAGVSQTPSNKVTEKGKYVELRCDPISGHTALYWYRQSLGQGPEFLIYFQGTGAADDSGLPNDRFFAVRPEGSVSTLKIQRTERGDSAVYLCASSSTGRGPEYFGPGTRLTVT.

This clonotype turned up a few times. The chain recombines TRBV3-1 with TRBJ2-7; no reliable D call. CDR3 length equals 15 residues. Germline lookup yields CDR1 LGHDT and CDR2 YNNKEL (reference sequence). V was cut by 3 bases and J by 2 bases, with 14 bases left in between. The CDR3 is CASSHRRAQPYEQYF. For the CDR3, the DNA is TGTGCCAGCAGCCATCGGAGAGCCCAACCCTACGAGCAGTACTTC.

The genes are TRBV27 and TRBJ2-5; unclear D gene. The CDR3 runs to 14 residues. The germline CDR1 and CDR2 sequences are MNHEY and SMNVEV (reference sequence). V lost 6 bases and J lost 2, with 13 bases in between. This chain's CDR3 is CASRPPGYQETQYF. For the CDR3, the DNA is TGTGCCAGCAGACCTCCGGGTTATCAAGAGACCCAGTACTTC.

The chain joins TRBV19 to TRBJ2-2; D remains ambiguous. V was shortened by 2 bases and J by 2 bases, with 9 bases between the two germline ends. CDR1 LNHDA and CDR2 SQIVND come from the germline V gene (reference sequence). The CDR3 length is 15 residues. The CDR3: CASSILDANTGELFF. The CDR3 bases are TGTGCCAGTAGTATACTTGACGCAAACACCGGGGAGCTGTTTTTT.

The chain carries TRBV10-1 and TRBJ2-1, with D tentatively TRBD1 or TRBD2 (5 bases each). The V end was cut by 1 base, the J end by 8 bases, with 15 bases between. Germline V gene sequence: CDR1 WNHNN, CDR2 SYGVQD (reference sequence). The CDR3 has 15 amino acids. The CDR3 spells CASSELVGRGDEQFF. The CDR3 coding sequence is TGCGCCAGCAGTGAGTTGGTCGGGCGAGGGGATGAGCAGTTCTTC.

The gene calls are TRBV29-1 and TRBJ1-4; maybe TRBD1 (5 bases). Germline-derived CDR1 and CDR2 are SQVTM and ANQGSEA. V was clipped by 4 bases and J by 7 bases, with 13 bases between them. This CDR3 is 13 amino acids long. The CDR3 DNA sequence: TGCAGCGTTGTGAGGCAGGGAGGTGAAAAACTGTTTTTT. Translation: CSVVRQGGEKLFF.

The chain employs TRBV5-1 and TRBJ1-1, with D perhaps matching TRBD1 (5 bases). The CDR3 length is 15 residues. CDR1 SGHRS and CDR2 YFSETQ come from the germline V gene. Trimming removed 1 base at V and 4 bases at J, with 14 bases between. CDR3 DNA sequence: TGCGCCAGCAGCTTGTCCTCGGGGGGGATCACTGAAGCTTTCTTT. Translating gives CASSLSSGGITEAFF.

This clonotype was seen a handful of times. Given a much more abundant clone one base away, this may be a read error. This sequence joins TRBV27 and TRBJ2-1; 9 bases are shared with TRBD2. This CDR3 comprises 15 residues. Germline values: CDR1 MNHEY, CDR2 SMNVEV (reference sequence). CDR3 region: CANSLIAGAYNEQFF. Written as DNA, the CDR3 is TGTGCCAACAGTTTGATAGCGGGAGCCTACAATGAGCAGTTCTTC.

There are a few counts of this clonotype. This rearrangement joins TRBV5-1 to TRBJ1-1; perhaps TRBD1 as D (6 bases). The CDR3 length is 15 residues. Per the germline V gene, CDR1 is SGHRS and CDR2 is YFSETQ. Between the trimmed V and J ends, which lost 0 bases and 1 base, there was a span of 10 bases. The DNA for the CDR3 is TGCGCCAGCAGCTTGGACAGGGTGACGAACACTGAAGCTTTCTTT. Protein sequence: CASSLDRVTNTEAFF. The entire variable domain, with the rest obtained from reference TRBV5-1 and TRBJ1-1, is as follows: KAGVTQTPRYLIKTRGQQVTLSCSPISGHRSVSWYQQTPGQGLQFLFEYFSETQRNKGNFPGRFSGRQFSNSRSEMNVSTLELGDSALYLCASSLDRVTNTEAFFGQGTRLTVV.